The 8 T cell receptor beta chains listed next were all sequenced from one sample in a study of T-cell memory formation after mild COVID-19. One entry per CDR3 protein results from TCRdb running MiXCR on the 5' RACE reads. The sample lists a few hundred thousand distinct CDR3 sequences, about a fifth occurring once. Sequencing was carried out using PBMCs or a T cell subset sorted from them (not recorded which). All receptors derive from an adult woman who had mild COVID-19 (a few samples of this study predate the infection). Cell type and time point are not known.

V and J are TRBV20-1 and TRBJ2-1; 8 nucleotides agree with TRBD1. V lost 1 base to trimming and J lost 5 bases; unmatched junction nucleotides: 4. The length of the CDR3 is 14 residues. Germline assignment: CDR1 DFQATT and CDR2 SNEGSKA (reference sequence). CDR3 protein: CSARGAGGNNEQFF. In nucleotides, the CDR3 is TGCAGTGCTAGAGGAGCAGGGGGCAACAATGAGCAGTTCTTC.

This chain connects TRBV6-2 or TRBV6-3 to TRBJ1-1; D uncertain. The CDR3 is 14 residues long. V shed 7 bases and J shed 1 base, with 13 bases lying between them. Germline CDR1 MNHEY, CDR2 SVGEGT. The CDR3 region has the DNA TGTGCCAGCACACCACTGGAGCGGAACACTGAAGCTTTCTTT. Translating it yields CASTPLERNTEAFF.

In this sample, this clonotype turned up a few times. The rearrangement joins TRBV6-5 to TRBJ2-1; 7 bases line up with TRBD2. J was trimmed by 4 bases and V by 8 bases; bases with no gene match: 14. The germline CDR1 and CDR2 sequences are MNHEY and SVGAGI. The CDR3 sequence is 16 residues long. CDR3 bases: TGTGCCAGCGGCCCATCATGGACTAGGCTATACAATGAGCAGTTCTTC. Its protein is CASGPSWTRLYNEQFF.

This clonotype was counted many times. V usage is TRBV7-2 and J usage is TRBJ2-1, with 8 bases matching TRBD2. Germline assignment: CDR1 SGHTA and CDR2 FQGNSA. The V segment lost 5 bases and the J segment 5 bases; nucleotides outside the gene matches: 8. The CDR3 covers 15 residues. The chain's CDR3 is CASSLSGVFDNEQFF. CDR3 coding DNA: TGTGCCAGCAGCCTTAGCGGGGTCTTCGACAATGAGCAGTTCTTC.

This clonotype was counted between two and nine times. CDR3 sequence (DNA): TGTGCCAGCAGCGAACACCTGGGGAGGCGGCTGAACACTGAAGCTTTCTTT. The encoded protein is CASSEHLGRRLNTEAFF. V gene TRBV7-9 combines with J gene TRBJ1-1, with D uncertain. The V gene's germline CDR1 is SEHNR and CDR2 FQNEAQ (reference sequence). Trimming took off 5 bases at V and 0 bases at J, with 19 bases between the two ends. The CDR3 runs to 17 residues.

V gene TRBV5-1 combines with J gene TRBJ2-3; D is unclear. Per the germline V gene, CDR1 is SGHRS and CDR2 is YFSETQ. This CDR3 has 14 residues. Trimming took off 0 bases at V and 4 bases at J, with 9 bases between the two ends. The CDR3 reads CASSLVGEADTQYF. CDR3 in DNA: TGCGCCAGCAGCTTGGTTGGAGAGGCAGATACGCAGTATTTT.

V is TRBV24-1 and J is TRBJ2-1; weak D call: TRBD1 (6 bases). The CDR3 extends over 14 amino acids. Germline CDR1 reads KGHDR; CDR2 reads SFDVKD. Trimming removed 1 base from V and 7 bases from J, with 10 bases in between. In nucleotides, the CDR3 is TGTGCCACCAGTGATTTAGTGGACAGAAATGAGCAGTTCTTC. This sequence encodes CATSDLVDRNEQFF.

The rearrangement links TRBV27 to TRBJ1-4, with 7 positions matching TRBD1. Germline lookup yields CDR1 MNHEY and CDR2 SMNVEV (reference sequence). The CDR3 runs to 17 residues. V was clipped by 5 bases and J by 11 bases; unmatched bases: 20. The CDR3 loop is CASSVGTGAPNRAKLFF. The DNA for the CDR3 is TGTGCCAGCAGTGTGGGAACAGGGGCGCCAAATCGGGCGAAACTGTTTTTT. The full variable domain, its missing parts supplied by reference TRBV27 and TRBJ1-4, is EAQVTQNPRYLITVTGKKLTVTCSQNMNHEYMSWYRQDPGLGLRQIYYSMNVEVTDKGDVPEGYKVSRKEKRNFPLILESPSPNQTSLYFCASSVGTGAPNRAKLFFGSGTQLSVL.